The sequence of this T cell receptor (beta chain) was determined in a study of blood T cell repertoires in COVID-19. Overall study: The samples span acute and convalescent COVID-19 from the United States, Italy and Spain. The analysed material was cDNA or gDNA that came from T cells, B-cell-depleted T cells, or PBMCs.

Per germline, CDR1 SGHNT and CDR2 YENEEA. The germline V and J ends were trimmed by 5 bases and 8 bases, with 19 bases remaining between them. This CDR3 is 15 amino acids long. As originally analysed: Cell counts per sample came from amplifying reference gene primers. Some clones are missing from TCRdb's copy, which holds only in-frame ones; the method was immunoSEQ multiplex PCR. V, J and clone size are those of that table, while D and trimming were read from the DNA. The sample includes some 120,000 clones, over 75% of them seen just once. This chain links TRBV11-3 with TRBJ2-1; the D gene is possibly TRBD2 (7 bases). Specimen: peripheral blood. This TCR came from a man older than 75 with active or convalescent COVID-19. The DNA of the CDR3 is TGTGCCAGCAGCAGGGGGGGAGGACGACCCGATGAGCAGTTCTTC. Its translation is CASSRGGGRPDEQFF.